This entry describes one TCR beta chain. The sample originates from a study of blood T cell repertoires in COVID-19. Study context: Samples of COVID-19 (acute and convalescent) were obtained from the United States, Italy and Spain.

Residents of about two dozen US areas, aged roughly 18 to 90 years, made up the participants. The study assigned cohorts using participant-reported clinical history. Unmatched junction bases numbered 8, after V lost 6 bases and J lost 4 bases. CDR3 length: 14 amino acids. Germline CDR1 reads MNHEY; CDR2 reads SMNVEV (reference sequence). Profiled with immunoSEQ multiplex PCR; TCRdb holds only in-frame clones, not every one. The sample contains roughly 300,000 clones, around 85% of which appear only once. Sequencing was done on a sample of PBMCs or T cells enriched from blood (not recorded which). The rearrangement links TRBV27 to TRBJ2-5; 7 positions match TRBD2. The receptor comes from a woman in her 40s with acute COVID-19. The CDR3, as DNA: TGTGCCAGCAGCCCGGGACTAAGACGAGAGACCCAGTACTTC. This encodes CASSPGLRRETQYF.